This is a list of T cell receptor beta chains from one sample in a study of T cells after posttransplantation cyclophosphamide. The table came from immunoSEQ multiplex PCR; TCRdb's copy has only in-frame clones and leaves some out. Listed for the sample are over 35,000 clones, none seen a single time. Sequenced input: PBMCs. These receptors all stem from a man aged 35-49 years in good health, CMV-negative, and a related stem cell transplant donor. Each CDR3 is given with its conserved first and last residue. D genes are given only for firm matches. Some rows have no size entry. The others give once, few or many, or a class for an expanded clone.

d_call,v_call,clone_size,j_call,cdr3_aa,cdr3_nt
TRBD2,TRBV7-3,many,TRBJ2-5,CASSLYSGISETQYF,TGTGCCAGCAGCTTATACAGCGGGATCTCGGAGACCCAGTACTTC
-,TRBV7-2,many,TRBJ2-1,CASWDNYNEQFF,TGTGCCAGCTGGGACAACTACAATGAGCAGTTCTTC
-,TRBV1,few,TRBJ2-5,CTSSQELLQTSGGVSQETQYF,TGCACCAGCAGCCAAGAGCTCCTCCAGACTAGCGGGGGGGTATCCCAAGAGACCCAGTACTTC
-,TRBV11-3,many,TRBJ2-2,CASSLELANTGELFF,TGTGCCAGCAGCTTAGAACTAGCTAACACCGGGGAGCTGTTTTTT
TRBD1,TRBV30,many,TRBJ1-4,CAWSKLRTGEGRTNEKLFF,TGTGCCTGGAGCAAACTCAGGACAGGGGAAGGTCGAACTAATGAAAAACTGTTTTTT
-,TRBV6-5,many,TRBJ2-5,CASRTGGLETQYF,TGTGCCAGCAGGACAGGTGGATTGGAGACCCAGTACTTC
TRBD1,TRBV19,many,TRBJ2-7,CASSIGQGGTYEQYF,TGTGCCAGTAGCATAGGACAGGGAGGTACCTACGAGCAGTACTTC
-,TRBV15,-,TRBJ2-3,CATSREQGSSTDTQYF,TGTGCCACCAGCAGAGAACAGGGTTCGAGCACAGATACGCAGTATTTT
TRBD2,TRBV7-8,many,TRBJ2-7,CASSFGTSGGAEGYEQYF,TGTGCCAGCAGCTTCGGGACTAGCGGGGGAGCAGAAGGATACGAGCAGTACTTC
-,TRBV4-2,many,TRBJ2-1,CASSQDEFGQFF,TGTGCCAGCAGCCAAGATGAGTTTGGGCAGTTCTTC
-,TRBV18,few,TRBJ1-3,CASSLGTRSGNTIYF,TGTGCCAGCTCACTGGGCACCCGCTCTGGAAACACCATATATTTT
-,TRBV21-1,many,TRBJ1-3,CASSKPDRGGNTIYF,TGTGCCAGCAGCAAACCTGACAGGGGGGGAAACACCATATATTTT
TRBD1,TRBV18,many,TRBJ1-1,CASSRRGLPEAFF,TGTGCCAGCTCACGAAGGGGGCTCCCTGAAGCTTTCTTT
TRBD2,TRBV11-2,many,TRBJ2-5,CASSSQAGGPGETQYF,TGTGCCAGCAGCTCCCAAGCGGGGGGGCCGGGGGAGACCCAGTACTTC
-,TRBV19,many,TRBJ1-2,CASSRQGGYGYTF,TGTGCCAGTAGTAGGCAGGGAGGTTATGGCTACACCTTC
TRBD2,TRBV7-8,many,TRBJ2-1,CASSLSTSGVNEQFF,TGTGCCAGCAGCTTATCAACTAGCGGTGTCAATGAGCAGTTCTTC
TRBD2,TRBV11-2,few,TRBJ2-1,CASSLGMASGSIDEQFF,TGTGCCAGCAGCTTAGGTATGGCCAGCGGGAGTATCGATGAGCAGTTCTTC
TRBD2,TRBV10-1,many,TRBJ2-5,CAGRTSGRQETQYF,TGCGCCGGTCGGACTAGCGGGAGACAAGAGACCCAGTACTTC
TRBD1,TRBV6-6,few,TRBJ2-1,CASSSGQGAYNEQFF,TGTGCCAGCAGCTCCGGACAGGGGGCCTACAATGAGCAGTTCTTC
-,TRBV18,-,TRBJ2-2,CASSPAPTGVVTGELFF,TGTGCCAGCTCACCAGCCCCGACAGGAGTGGTCACCGGGGAGCTGTTTTTT
-,TRBV18,many,TRBJ2-1,CASSPLGDMQFF,TGTGCCAGCTCCCCCCTAGGGGACATGCAGTTCTTC
-,TRBV21-1,few,TRBJ1-2,CAVLRRDRDGYTF,TGTGCCGTCCTCCGGCGGGACAGGGACGGCTACACCTTC
TRBD2,TRBV7-6,many,TRBJ2-1,CASSPTSGGGGEQFF,TGTGCCAGCAGCCCTACTAGCGGGGGGGGTGGTGAGCAGTTCTTC
-,TRBV5-4,many,TRBJ1-3,CASSSTPGQLGNTIYF,TGTGCCAGCAGCTCCACCCCAGGACAGTTAGGAAACACCATATATTTT
-,TRBV7-9,many,TRBJ1-4,CASSLRQDWNEKLFF,TGTGCCAGCAGCTTACGACAGGACTGGAATGAAAAACTGTTTTTT
-,TRBV13,many,TRBJ1-1,CASSLGVQAGAFF,TGTGCCAGCAGCTTAGGCGTCCAGGCTGGAGCTTTCTTT
-,TRBV9,many,TRBJ2-2,CASSVDISNTGELFF,TGTGCCAGCAGCGTAGATATCTCGAACACCGGGGAGCTGTTTTTT
-,TRBV29-1,few,TRBJ2-1,CSVAGGAGTDEQFF,TGCAGCGTTGCTGGGGGGGCCGGTACGGATGAGCAGTTCTTC
-,TRBV7-6,many,TRBJ1-6,CASSLDGNSPLHF,TGTGCCAGCAGCTTAGACGGGAATTCACCCCTCCACTTT
TRBD1,TRBV4-3,many,TRBJ1-5,CASSQDWTGDQPQHF,TGCGCCAGCAGCCAAGATTGGACAGGGGATCAGCCCCAGCATTTT
TRBD1,TRBV18,few,TRBJ2-1,CASSPPRQGNNEQFF,TGTGCCAGCTCACCACCGCGACAGGGGAACAATGAGCAGTTCTTC
-,TRBV28,many,TRBJ1-5,CASSFLDQPQHF,TGTGCCAGCAGTTTCTTAGATCAGCCCCAGCATTTT
-,TRBV9,many,TRBJ1-1,CASNLGDNLNTEAFF,TGTGCCAGCAACCTAGGGGACAATCTGAACACTGAAGCTTTCTTT
-,TRBV6-1,few,TRBJ1-1,CASSLTQFTEAFF,TGTGCCAGCAGTTTGACACAGTTCACTGAAGCTTTCTTT
TRBD1,TRBV6-5,medium-sized,TRBJ1-2,CAIRTGTYGYTF,TGTGCCATCAGGACAGGAACTTATGGCTACACCTTC
-,TRBV6-5,-,TRBJ2-7,CASSYRQVMFYEQYF,TGTGCCAGCAGTTATCGACAGGTGATGTTCTACGAGCAGTACTTC
-,TRBV5-5,many,TRBJ2-2,CASSPQAGDTGELFF,TGTGCCAGCAGCCCGCAGGCAGGGGACACCGGGGAGCTGTTTTTT
-,TRBV4-1,many,TRBJ2-1,CASSQGLDSYNEQFF,TGCGCCAGCAGCCAAGGCTTAGACTCCTACAATGAGCAGTTCTTC
TRBD1,TRBV5-1,many,TRBJ1-1,CASSSETGATEAFF,TGCGCCAGCAGCTCGGAGACAGGGGCCACTGAAGCTTTCTTT
-,TRBV2,many,TRBJ1-5,CASSHDRPFNQPQHF,TGTGCCAGCAGCCACGACAGACCTTTCAATCAGCCCCAGCATTTT
-,TRBV9,few,TRBJ2-5,CASSVGHPQETQYF,TGTGCCAGCAGCGTAGGACACCCCCAAGAGACCCAGTACTTC
-,TRBV5-1,many,TRBJ1-2,CASSLARGENGYTF,TGCGCCAGCAGCTTGGCCCGGGGGGAAAATGGCTACACCTTC
-,TRBV2,many,TRBJ2-2,CASSVGNTGELFF,TGTGCCAGCAGTGTGGGCAACACCGGGGAGCTGTTTTTT
-,TRBV7-3,many,TRBJ2-3,CASSLGLRGTDTQYF,TGTGCCAGCAGCTTAGGACTGAGAGGCACAGATACGCAGTATTTT
-,TRBV18,-,TRBJ2-3,CASSPPVTDTQYF,TGTGCCAGCTCACCGCCAGTCACAGATACGCAGTATTTT
TRBD1,TRBV10-3,many,TRBJ2-2,CAINRDRSTGELFF,TGTGCCATCAATAGGGACAGATCCACCGGGGAGCTGTTTTTT
-,TRBV18,few,TRBJ2-3,CASSQTSPTQYF,TGTGCCAGCTCACAAACTAGCCCCACGCAGTATTTT
TRBD2,TRBV5-1,many,TRBJ2-5,CASSGGTSGGAGETQYF,TGCGCCAGCAGCGGAGGGACTAGCGGGGGGGCCGGGGAGACCCAGTACTTC
-,TRBV9,many,TRBJ1-1,CASSAGWGNTEAFF,TGTGCCAGCAGCGCAGGGTGGGGGAACACTGAAGCTTTCTTT
TRBD1,TRBV29-1,-,TRBJ2-1,CSVRGTGHYNEQFF,TGCAGCGTTAGAGGGACAGGGCACTACAATGAGCAGTTCTTC
TRBD1,TRBV4-3,many,TRBJ2-1,CASSPASTGVQEQFF,TGCGCCAGCAGTCCAGCCTCCACAGGGGTACAGGAGCAGTTCTTC